The clone carrying this T cell receptor beta chain came up a few times. Its antigen is not identified. Germline assignment: CDR1 MGHRA and CDR2 YSYEKL. V gave up 10 bases and J gave up 5 bases, with 8 bases separating them. The CDR3 is 11 amino acids. This sample is part of a study of CD4 T cells in relation to SARS-CoV-2 and coronaviruses. Study-level results: Crossreactivity was assessed only for spike protein, not other viral proteins.

Before the COVID-19 pandemic, during about 2010-2018, CD4+ T cells were taken from unexposed donors. Isolation of CD4+ T cells took place after about 10 days in culture. Sequencing used immunoSEQ multiplex PCR; TCRdb keeps in-frame clones, though not all of them. The data hold 20,000 to 25,000 clones, with 76% observed a single time. The V and J genes are TRBV4-1 and TRBJ2-2, with TRBD1 as a possible D gene (6 bases). Sequencing was done on a sample of CD4+ T cells from PBMCs, cultured in vitro. This receptor was obtained from a human donor in good health. As DNA, the CDR3 is TGCGCCACACAGGGTACCGGGGAGCTGTTTTTT. It codes for CATQGTGELFF.